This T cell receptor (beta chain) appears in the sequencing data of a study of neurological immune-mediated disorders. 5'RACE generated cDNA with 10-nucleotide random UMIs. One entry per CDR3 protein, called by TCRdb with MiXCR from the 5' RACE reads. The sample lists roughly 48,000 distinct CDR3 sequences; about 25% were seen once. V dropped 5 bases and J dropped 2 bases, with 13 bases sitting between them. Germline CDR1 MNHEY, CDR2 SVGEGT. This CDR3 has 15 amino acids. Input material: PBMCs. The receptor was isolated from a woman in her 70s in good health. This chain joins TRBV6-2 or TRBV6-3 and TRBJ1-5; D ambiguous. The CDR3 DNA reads TGTGCCAGCAGTCCCGGTGGATTCGGCAATCAGCCCCAGCATTTT. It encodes CASSPGGFGNQPQHF.